The clone carrying this T cell receptor (beta chain) showed up just once. Profiled with immunoSEQ multiplex PCR; TCRdb holds only in-frame clones, not every one. The sample has around 40,000 clones; 85% to 95% are singletons. This specimen belongs to a study of T cell changes during pregnancy in multiple sclerosis. Trimming took 5 bases from V and 6 from J, leaving 9 bases between them. Per the germline V gene, CDR1 is SGHKS and CDR2 is YYEKEE (reference sequence). This CDR3 comprises 12 residues. The sequence was obtained from a female donor with multiple sclerosis, enrolled in a pregnancy study. This chain links TRBV5-5 with TRBJ1-3, with D possibly TRBD1 on 5 matching bases. Sequenced material: CD8+ T cells from peripheral blood mononuclear cells, taken in the third trimester of pregnancy. In nucleotides, the CDR3 is TGTGCCAGCAGGGGACTGGAAAACACCATATATTTT. Residues: CASRGLENTIYF. The full variable domain, its missing parts supplied by reference TRBV5-5 and TRBJ1-3, is DAGVTQSPTHLIKTRGQQVTLRCSPISGHKSVSWYQQVLGQGPQFIFQYYEKEERGRGNFPDRFSARQFPNYSSELNVNALLLGDSALYLCASRGLENTIYFGEGSWLTVV.